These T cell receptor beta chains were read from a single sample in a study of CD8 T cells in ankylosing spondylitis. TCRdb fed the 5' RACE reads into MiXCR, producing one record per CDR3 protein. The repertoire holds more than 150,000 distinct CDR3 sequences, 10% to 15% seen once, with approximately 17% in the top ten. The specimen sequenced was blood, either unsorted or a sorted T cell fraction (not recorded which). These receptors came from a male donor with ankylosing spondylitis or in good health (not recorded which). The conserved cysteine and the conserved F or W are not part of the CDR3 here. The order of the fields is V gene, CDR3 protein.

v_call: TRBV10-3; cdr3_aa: AISGTGGNEQY
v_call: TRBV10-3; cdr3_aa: AISEVERGLSYEQY
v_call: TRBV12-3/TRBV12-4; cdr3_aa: ASSLRLPYEQY
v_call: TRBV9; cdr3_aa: ASSVGPEQF
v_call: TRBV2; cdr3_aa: ASSEGAGGAETQY
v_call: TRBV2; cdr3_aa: ASSGPSSYNEQF
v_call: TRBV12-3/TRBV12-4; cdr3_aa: ASSLGDRSSYEQY
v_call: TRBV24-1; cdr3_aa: ATSDYGPGTGGTGELF
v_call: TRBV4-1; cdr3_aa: ASSLRLAGNYEQY
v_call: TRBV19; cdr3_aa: ASSITGEAGELF